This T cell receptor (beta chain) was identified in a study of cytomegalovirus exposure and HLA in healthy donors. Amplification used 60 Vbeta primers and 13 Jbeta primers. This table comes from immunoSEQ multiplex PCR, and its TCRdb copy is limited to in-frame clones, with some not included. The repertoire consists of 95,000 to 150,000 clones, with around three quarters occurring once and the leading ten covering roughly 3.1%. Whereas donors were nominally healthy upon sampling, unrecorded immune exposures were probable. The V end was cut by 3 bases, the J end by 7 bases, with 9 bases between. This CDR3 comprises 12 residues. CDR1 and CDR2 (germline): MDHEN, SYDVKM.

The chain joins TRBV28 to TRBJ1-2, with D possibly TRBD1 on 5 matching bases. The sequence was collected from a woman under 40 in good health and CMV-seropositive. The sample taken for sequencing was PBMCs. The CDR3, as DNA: TGTGCCAGCAGTTTTAGGGGCTCTGGCTACACCTTC. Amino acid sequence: CASSFRGSGYTF.